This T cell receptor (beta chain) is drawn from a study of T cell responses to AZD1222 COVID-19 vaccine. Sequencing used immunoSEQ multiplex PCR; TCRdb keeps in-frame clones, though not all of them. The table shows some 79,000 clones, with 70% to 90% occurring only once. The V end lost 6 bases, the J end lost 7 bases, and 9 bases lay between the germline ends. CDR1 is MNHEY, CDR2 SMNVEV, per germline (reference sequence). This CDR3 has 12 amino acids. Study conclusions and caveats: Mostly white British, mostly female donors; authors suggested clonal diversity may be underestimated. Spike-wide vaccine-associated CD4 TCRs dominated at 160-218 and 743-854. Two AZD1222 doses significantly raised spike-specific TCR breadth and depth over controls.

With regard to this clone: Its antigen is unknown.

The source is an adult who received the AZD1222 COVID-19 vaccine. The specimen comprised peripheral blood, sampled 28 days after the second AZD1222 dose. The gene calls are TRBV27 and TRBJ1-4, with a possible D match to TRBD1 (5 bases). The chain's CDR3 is CASSRDAEKLFF. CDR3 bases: TGTGCCAGCAGCAGGGACGCTGAAAAACTGTTTTTT.